This TCR beta chain was profiled in a study of radiation and T cells in renal cell carcinoma. Repertoires were generated with immunoSEQ multiplex PCR, while TCRdb's copy carries only in-frame clones and drops some. The sample gives some 75,000 clones, about 81% of which show up once; 5.8% is in the top ten. The time point here: blood 2 weeks post-SBRT. Stated treatment: 15 Gy SBRT to primary tumor, nephrectomy 4 weeks later. Radiation-treated patients gave blood at baseline, week 2 and week 4. This renal cell carcinoma was of the clear cell type. Trimming removed 6 bases at V and 2 bases at J, with 9 bases between. Per the germline V gene, CDR1 is LGHNT and CDR2 is FRNRAP. The CDR3 spans 13 residues.

The chain has TRBV12-5 and TRBJ2-3; no clear D gene. The receptor was isolated from a man between 60 and 70 years old with renal cell carcinoma. The sequenced sample was blood, obtained from a patient whose treatment included radiotherapy and nephrectomy. The CDR3 reads CASGTPTTDTQYF. The CDR3 coding sequence is TGTGCTAGTGGAACCCCGACCACAGATACGCAGTATTTT.